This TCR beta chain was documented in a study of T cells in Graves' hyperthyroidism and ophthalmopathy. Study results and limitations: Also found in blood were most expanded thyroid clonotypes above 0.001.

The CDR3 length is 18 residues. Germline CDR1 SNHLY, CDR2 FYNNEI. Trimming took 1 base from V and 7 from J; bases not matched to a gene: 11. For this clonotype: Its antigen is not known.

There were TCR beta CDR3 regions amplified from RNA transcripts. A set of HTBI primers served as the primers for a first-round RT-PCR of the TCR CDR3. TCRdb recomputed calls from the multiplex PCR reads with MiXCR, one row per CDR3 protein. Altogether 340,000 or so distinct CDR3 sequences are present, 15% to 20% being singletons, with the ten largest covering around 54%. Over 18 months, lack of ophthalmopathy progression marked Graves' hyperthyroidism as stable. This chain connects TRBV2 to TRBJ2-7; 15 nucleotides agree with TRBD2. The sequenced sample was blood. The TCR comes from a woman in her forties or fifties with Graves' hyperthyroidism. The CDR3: CASSEGPPGLAGGREQYF. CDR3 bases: TGTGCCAGCAGTGAAGGACCCCCGGGACTAGCGGGAGGAAGGGAGCAGTACTTC.